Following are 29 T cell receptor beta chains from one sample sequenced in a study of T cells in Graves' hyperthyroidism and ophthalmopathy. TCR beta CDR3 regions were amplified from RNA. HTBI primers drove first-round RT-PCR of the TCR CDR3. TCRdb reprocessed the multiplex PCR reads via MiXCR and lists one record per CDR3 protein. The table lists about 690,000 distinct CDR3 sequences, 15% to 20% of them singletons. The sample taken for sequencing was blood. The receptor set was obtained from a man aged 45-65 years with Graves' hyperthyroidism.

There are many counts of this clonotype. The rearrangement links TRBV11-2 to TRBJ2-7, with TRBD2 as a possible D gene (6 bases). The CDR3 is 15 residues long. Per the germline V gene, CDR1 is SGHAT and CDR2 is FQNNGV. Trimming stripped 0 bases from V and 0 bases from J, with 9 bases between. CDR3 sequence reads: CASSLEGLLSYEQYF. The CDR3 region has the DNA TGTGCCAGCAGCTTAGAGGGACTCCTCTCCTACGAGCAGTACTTC.

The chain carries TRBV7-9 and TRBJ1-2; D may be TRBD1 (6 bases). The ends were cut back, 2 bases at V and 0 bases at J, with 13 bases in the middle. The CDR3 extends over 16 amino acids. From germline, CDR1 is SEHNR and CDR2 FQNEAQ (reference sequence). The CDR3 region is CASSLTGTPTNYGYTF. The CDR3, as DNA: TGTGCCAGCAGCTTAACCGGGACACCGACTAACTATGGCTACACCTTC.

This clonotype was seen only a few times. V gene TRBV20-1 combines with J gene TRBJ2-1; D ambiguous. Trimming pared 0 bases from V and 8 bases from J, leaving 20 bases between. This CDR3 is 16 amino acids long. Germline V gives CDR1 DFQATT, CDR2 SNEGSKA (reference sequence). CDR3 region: CSARDPGTQRGDEQFF. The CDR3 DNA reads TGCAGTGCTAGAGATCCGGGTACTCAACGCGGCGATGAGCAGTTCTTC.

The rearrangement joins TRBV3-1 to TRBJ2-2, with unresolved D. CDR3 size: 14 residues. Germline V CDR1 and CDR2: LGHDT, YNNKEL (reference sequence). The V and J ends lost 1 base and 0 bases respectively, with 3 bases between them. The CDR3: CASSQGSNTGELFF. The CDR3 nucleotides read TGTGCCAGCAGCCAAGGGTCGAACACCGGGGAGCTGTTTTTT.

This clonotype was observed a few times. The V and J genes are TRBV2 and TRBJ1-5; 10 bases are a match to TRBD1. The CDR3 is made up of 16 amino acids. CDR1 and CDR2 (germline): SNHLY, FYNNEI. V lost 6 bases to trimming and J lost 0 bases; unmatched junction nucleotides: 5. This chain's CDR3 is CASSRQGANSNQPQHF. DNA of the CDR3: TGTGCCAGCAGCCGACAGGGGGCCAATAGCAATCAGCCCCAGCATTTT.

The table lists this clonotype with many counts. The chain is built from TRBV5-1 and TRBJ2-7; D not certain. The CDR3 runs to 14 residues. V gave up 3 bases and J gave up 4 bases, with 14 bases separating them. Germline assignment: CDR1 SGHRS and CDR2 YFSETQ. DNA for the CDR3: TGCGCCAGCAGCTCCGGAGAAGGGATTTACGAGCAGTACTTC. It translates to CASSSGEGIYEQYF.

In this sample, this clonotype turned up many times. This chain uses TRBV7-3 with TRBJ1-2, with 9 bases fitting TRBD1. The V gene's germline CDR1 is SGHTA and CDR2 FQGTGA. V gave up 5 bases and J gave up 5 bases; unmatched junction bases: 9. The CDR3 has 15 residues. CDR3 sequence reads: CASSPGPGQGYGYTF. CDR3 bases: TGTGCCAGCAGCCCCGGACCGGGACAGGGATATGGCTACACCTTC.

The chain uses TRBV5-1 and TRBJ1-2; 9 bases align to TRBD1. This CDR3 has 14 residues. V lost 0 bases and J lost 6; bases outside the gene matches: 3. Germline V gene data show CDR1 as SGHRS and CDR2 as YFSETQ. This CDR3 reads CASSLARQGDGYTF. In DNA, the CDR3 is TGCGCCAGCAGCTTGGCCAGACAGGGGGATGGCTACACCTTC.

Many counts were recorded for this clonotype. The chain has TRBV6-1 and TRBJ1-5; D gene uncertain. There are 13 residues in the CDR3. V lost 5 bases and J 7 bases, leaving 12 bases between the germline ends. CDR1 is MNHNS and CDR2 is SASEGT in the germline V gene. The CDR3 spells CASSFTNNQPQHF. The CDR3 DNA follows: TGTGCCAGCAGTTTCACTAACAACCAGCCCCAGCATTTT.

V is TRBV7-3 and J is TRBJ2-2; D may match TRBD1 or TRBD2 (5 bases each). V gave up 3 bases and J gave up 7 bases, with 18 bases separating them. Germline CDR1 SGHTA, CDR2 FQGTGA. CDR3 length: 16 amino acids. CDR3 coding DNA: TGTGCCAGCAGCTTCATGGGACCGGAGGATGACGGGGAGCTGTTTTTT. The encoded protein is CASSFMGPEDDGELFF.

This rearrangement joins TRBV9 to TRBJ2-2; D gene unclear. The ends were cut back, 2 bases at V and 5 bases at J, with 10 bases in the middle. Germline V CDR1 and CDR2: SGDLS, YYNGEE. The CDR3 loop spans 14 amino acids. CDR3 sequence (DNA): TGTGCCAGCAGCGTCCGACATAATACCGGGGAGCTGTTTTTT. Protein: CASSVRHNTGELFF.

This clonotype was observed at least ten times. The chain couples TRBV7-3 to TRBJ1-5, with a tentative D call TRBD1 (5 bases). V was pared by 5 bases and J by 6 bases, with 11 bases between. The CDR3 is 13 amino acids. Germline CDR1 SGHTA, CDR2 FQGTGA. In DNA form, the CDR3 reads TGTGCCAGCAGCCAACAGGTCGGTCAGCCCCAGCATTTT. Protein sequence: CASSQQVGQPQHF.

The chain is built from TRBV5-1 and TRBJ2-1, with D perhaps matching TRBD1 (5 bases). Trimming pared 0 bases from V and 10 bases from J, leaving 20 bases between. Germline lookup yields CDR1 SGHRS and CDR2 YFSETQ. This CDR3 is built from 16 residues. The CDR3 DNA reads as TGCGCCAGCAGCTTGGCGGGCAGGGTGGGCATCCGGGAGCAGTTCTTC. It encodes CASSLAGRVGIREQFF.

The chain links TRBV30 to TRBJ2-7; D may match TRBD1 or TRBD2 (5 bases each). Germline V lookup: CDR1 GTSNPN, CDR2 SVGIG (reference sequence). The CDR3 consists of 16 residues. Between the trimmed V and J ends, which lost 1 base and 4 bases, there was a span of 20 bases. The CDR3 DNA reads TGTGCCTGGAGTGACCCCGGGACCCGGGGCTCTTACGAGCAGTACTTC. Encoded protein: CAWSDPGTRGSYEQYF.

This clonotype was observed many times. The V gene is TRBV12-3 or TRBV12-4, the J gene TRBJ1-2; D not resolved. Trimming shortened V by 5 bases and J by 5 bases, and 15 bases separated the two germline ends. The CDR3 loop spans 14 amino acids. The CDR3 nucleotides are TGTGCCAGCAGTCCCATGGGAACATTTTATGGCTACACCTTC. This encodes CASSPMGTFYGYTF.

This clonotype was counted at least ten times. The CDR3 DNA reads TGTGCCCCCAGGGGGCGTCTGGGGACCCAGTACTTC. Its protein product is CAPRGRLGTQYF. The chain has TRBV2 and TRBJ2-5; TRBD1 matches 8 bases. Germline V lookup: CDR1 SNHLY, CDR2 FYNNEI. The CDR3 sequence is 12 residues long. J was trimmed by 7 bases and V by 11 bases; bases with no gene match: 9.

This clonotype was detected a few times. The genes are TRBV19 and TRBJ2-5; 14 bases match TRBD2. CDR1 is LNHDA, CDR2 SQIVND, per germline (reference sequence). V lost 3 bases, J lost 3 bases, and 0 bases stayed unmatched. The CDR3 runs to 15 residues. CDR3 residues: CASSMGLAGEETQYF. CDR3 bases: TGTGCCAGTAGTATGGGACTAGCGGGAGAAGAGACCCAGTACTTC.

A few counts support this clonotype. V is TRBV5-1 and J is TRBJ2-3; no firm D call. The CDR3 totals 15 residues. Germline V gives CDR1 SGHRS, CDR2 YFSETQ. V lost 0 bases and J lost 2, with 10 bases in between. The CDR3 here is CASSLGVPATDTQYF. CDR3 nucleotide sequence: TGCGCCAGCAGCTTGGGTGTTCCAGCCACAGATACGCAGTATTTT.

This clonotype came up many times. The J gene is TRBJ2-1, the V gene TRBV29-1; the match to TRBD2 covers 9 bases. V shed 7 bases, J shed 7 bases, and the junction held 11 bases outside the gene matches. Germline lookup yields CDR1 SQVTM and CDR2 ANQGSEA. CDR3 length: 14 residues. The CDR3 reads CSALAGGMENEQFF. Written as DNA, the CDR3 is TGCAGCGCCCTGGCGGGAGGGATGGAAAATGAGCAGTTCTTC.

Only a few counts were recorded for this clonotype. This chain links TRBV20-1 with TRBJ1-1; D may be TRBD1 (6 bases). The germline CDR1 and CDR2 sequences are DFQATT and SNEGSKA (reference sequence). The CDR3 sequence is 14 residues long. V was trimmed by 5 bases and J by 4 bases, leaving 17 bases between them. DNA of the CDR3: TGCAGTGCTCCCAAAACAGGGAGGGGCACTGAAGCTTTCTTT. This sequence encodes CSAPKTGRGTEAFF.

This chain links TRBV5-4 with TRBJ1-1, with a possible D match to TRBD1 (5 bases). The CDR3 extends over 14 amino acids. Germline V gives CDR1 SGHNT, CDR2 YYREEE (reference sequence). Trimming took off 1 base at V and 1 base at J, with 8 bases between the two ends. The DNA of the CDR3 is TGTGCCAGCAGCTTGACGGACAAGAACACTGAAGCTTTCTTT. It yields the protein CASSLTDKNTEAFF.

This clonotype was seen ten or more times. CDR3 nucleotides: TGTGCCAGTGGACTAGCGGGAGGGGTTACCGGGGAGCTGTTTTTT. Its protein product is CASGLAGGVTGELFF. V usage is TRBV28 and J usage is TRBJ2-2, with 15 positions matching TRBD2. CDR3 length: 15 amino acids. J gave up 5 bases and V 9 bases, and 4 bases lay outside the gene matches. Germline V gene data show CDR1 as MDHEN and CDR2 as SYDVKM.

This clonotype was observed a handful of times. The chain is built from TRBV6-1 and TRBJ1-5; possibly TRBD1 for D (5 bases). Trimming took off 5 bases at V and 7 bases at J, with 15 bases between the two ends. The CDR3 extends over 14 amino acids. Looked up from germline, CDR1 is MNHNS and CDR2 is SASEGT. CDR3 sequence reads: CASSYSGAGQPQHF. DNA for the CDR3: TGTGCCAGCAGTTATTCTGGGGCCGGGCAGCCCCAGCATTTT.

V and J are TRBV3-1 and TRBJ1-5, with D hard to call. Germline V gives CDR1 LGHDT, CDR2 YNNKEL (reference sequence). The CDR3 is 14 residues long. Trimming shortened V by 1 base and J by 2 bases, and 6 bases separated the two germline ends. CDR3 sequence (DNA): TGTGCCAGCAGCCAAGCGTCAGGCAATCAGCCCCAGCATTTT. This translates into CASSQASGNQPQHF.

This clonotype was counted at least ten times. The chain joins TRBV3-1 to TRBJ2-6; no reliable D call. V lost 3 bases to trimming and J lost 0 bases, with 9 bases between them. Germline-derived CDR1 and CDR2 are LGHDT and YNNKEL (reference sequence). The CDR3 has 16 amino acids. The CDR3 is CASSHKRVSGANVLTF. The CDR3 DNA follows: TGTGCCAGCAGCCACAAAAGGGTCTCTGGGGCCAACGTCCTGACTTTC.

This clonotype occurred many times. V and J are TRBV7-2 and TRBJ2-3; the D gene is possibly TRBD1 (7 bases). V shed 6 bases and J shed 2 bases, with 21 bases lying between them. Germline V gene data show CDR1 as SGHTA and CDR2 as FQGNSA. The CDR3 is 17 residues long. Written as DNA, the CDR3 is TGTGCCAGCAGGGACTTAATCAGGGGGGAGGTCACAGATACGCAGTATTTT. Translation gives CASRDLIRGEVTDTQYF.

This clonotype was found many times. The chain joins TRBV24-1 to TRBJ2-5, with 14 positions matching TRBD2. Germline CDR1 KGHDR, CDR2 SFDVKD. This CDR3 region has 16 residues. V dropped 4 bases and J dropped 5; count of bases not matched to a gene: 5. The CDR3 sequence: CATSDRGTSGSETQYF. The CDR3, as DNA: TGTGCCACCAGTGACCGTGGGACTAGCGGGAGTGAGACCCAGTACTTC.

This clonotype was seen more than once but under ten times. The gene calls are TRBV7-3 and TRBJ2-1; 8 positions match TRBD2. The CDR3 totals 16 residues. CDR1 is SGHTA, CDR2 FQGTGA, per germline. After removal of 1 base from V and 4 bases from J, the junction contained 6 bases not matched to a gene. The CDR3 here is CASSLSGGGKYNEQFF. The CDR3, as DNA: TGTGCCAGCAGCTTAAGCGGCGGGGGGAAATACAATGAGCAGTTCTTC.

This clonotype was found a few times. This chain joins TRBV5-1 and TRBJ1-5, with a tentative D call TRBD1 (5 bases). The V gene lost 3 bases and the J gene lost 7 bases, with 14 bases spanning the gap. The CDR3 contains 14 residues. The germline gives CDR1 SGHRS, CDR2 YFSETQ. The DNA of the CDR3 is TGCGCCAGCAGCTCCGGGACGGCAGGGCAGCCCCAGCATTTT. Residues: CASSSGTAGQPQHF.